A selection of T cell receptor beta chains follows, all from one sample in a study of shared clonotypes between healthy human individuals. Libraries were prepared by immunoSEQ multiplex PCR; TCRdb keeps only in-frame clonotypes and omits some of them. The sample comprises some 2.4 million clones, approximately 93% of which are singletons, and about 0.34% rests with the top ten. The specimen sequenced was naive CD4+ T cells from PBMCs. Source of these receptors: a man aged 18 to 35 in good health. Some clones in this sample may be carry-over from other donors' samples. Each CDR3 is given with its conserved first and last residue. D genes are given only for firm matches. The size of a clone is reported for some rows only, either as once, few or many, or as a class for expanded clones.

cdr3_nt | cdr3_aa | v_call | clone_size | d_call | j_call
TGTGCCACAATTCCTACAGGGGGCACTGAAGCTTTCTTT | CATIPTGGTEAFF | TRBV19 | once | TRBD1 | TRBJ1-1
TGCGCCAGCAGCCAAGATCCTTGGGCGTATGGCTACACCTTC | CASSQDPWAYGYTF | TRBV4-1 | - | - | TRBJ1-2
TGTGCCAGCGAAGGCCGCGGGCGGCACTTC | CASEGRGRHF | TRBV11-2 | - | - | TRBJ1-2
TGTGCCTGGACTACAGGGGACTCACCCCTCCACTTT | CAWTTGDSPLHF | TRBV30 | - | TRBD1 | TRBJ1-6
TGTGCCACCAGCAGCCGGAAGGGGCCAGAGACCCAGTACTTC | CATSSRKGPETQYF | TRBV15 | - | - | TRBJ2-5
TGCGCCAGCAGCTCCCCGGGACAAAGGAATGAAAAACTGTTTTTT | CASSSPGQRNEKLFF | TRBV4-1 | - | - | TRBJ1-4
TGTGCCAGCTCGCACAAACAGACGGACGGTCTGTTCTTC | CASSHKQTDGLFF | TRBV18 | - | - | TRBJ2-1
TGTGCCAGCAGCTCTACAGGGGGCGTGCAGCCCCAGCATTTT | CASSSTGGVQPQHF | TRBV7-2 | - | TRBD1 | TRBJ1-5
TGTGCCAGTAGTACCAGGACAGGTTTGTCTGGCTACACCTTC | CASSTRTGLSGYTF | TRBV19 | few | TRBD1 | TRBJ1-2
TGCGCCAGCAGTTACGCAGACCGTGGAAACACCATATATTTT | CASSYADRGNTIYF | TRBV5-1 | - | - | TRBJ1-3
TGCAGCGTTGAAGGGCGAGGGACAGCCTACGAGCAGTACTTC | CSVEGRGTAYEQYF | TRBV29-1 | - | TRBD1 | TRBJ2-7
TGTGCCAGCAGCGTAGACGGGGTAACCGGTGGAGCTTTCTTT | CASSVDGVTGGAFF | TRBV9 | - | - | TRBJ1-1
TGTGCCAGCAGCAAAGGAGATAGTCCCCGGAGTAATTCCCACAATGAGCAGTTCTTC | CASSKGDSPRSNSHNEQFF | TRBV21-1 | - | - | TRBJ2-1
TGTGCCACCAGCAGACTGATCAGGGGTTCACAAGAGACCCAGTACTTC | CATSRLIRGSQETQYF | TRBV15 | - | - | TRBJ2-5
TGTGCCAGCAGGACGACAGCTGCGAGGCCCCAGCATTTT | CASRTTAARPQHF | TRBV6-1 | - | - | TRBJ1-5
TGTGCCAGCAGGGGACAGGGTAGGAACACCGGGGAGCTGTTTTTT | CASRGQGRNTGELFF | TRBV6-5 | - | TRBD1 | TRBJ2-2
TGTGCCAGCAGCTTACAAGGGACGGTGGGCTACACCTTC | CASSLQGTVGYTF | TRBV5-4 | - | - | TRBJ1-2
TGCAGCGTTACCCGGACTAGCGGCACAGATACGCAGTATTTT | CSVTRTSGTDTQYF | TRBV29-1 | - | TRBD2 | TRBJ2-3
TGTGCCAGCAGCTTGGCCAGGCAGGGTAGACACGAGCAGTACTTC | CASSLARQGRHEQYF | TRBV5-4 | - | - | TRBJ2-7
TGTGCCTGGAGCTCCCAGGAGGCCAGCACAGATACGCAGTATTTT | CAWSSQEASTDTQYF | TRBV30 | - | - | TRBJ2-3
TGCAGCGTTGGTCGAGCGAGCTACCCGAAGGGGGGCAATGAGCAGTTCTTC | CSVGRASYPKGGNEQFF | TRBV29-1 | - | - | TRBJ2-1
TGCAGCGTTAGGCGGGGAGGGATGATGAACACTGAAGCTTTCTTT | CSVRRGGMMNTEAFF | TRBV29-1 | - | - | TRBJ1-1
TGTGCCAGCAGCTTAGGGCTAGGTATGGCCGGGGAGCTGTTTTTT | CASSLGLGMAGELFF | TRBV7-2 | - | - | TRBJ2-2
TGTGCCAGCAGTGAGGGACTAGCGGGAGGTGAGCAGTTCTTC | CASSEGLAGGEQFF | TRBV6-1 | - | TRBD2 | TRBJ2-1
TGTGCCAGCAGCACCACCGGGACAGGGGAGGGCGAGCAGTACTTC | CASSTTGTGEGEQYF | TRBV5-4 | - | TRBD1 | TRBJ2-7
TGTGCCAGCAGGAACAGGGGGCACTATGGCTACACCTTC | CASRNRGHYGYTF | TRBV28 | few | TRBD1 | TRBJ1-2
TGTGCCAGCAGCTTTACCTCGGAGACCCAGTACTTC | CASSFTSETQYF | TRBV7-2 | - | - | TRBJ2-5
TGTGCCAGCAGTGAAGCGAGGGGAAATCAGCCCCAGCATTTT | CASSEARGNQPQHF | TRBV6-1 | once | - | TRBJ1-5
TGTGCCAGCAGCAAAGGTTCTAGCGGATTCTCCTACGAGCAGTACTTC | CASSKGSSGFSYEQYF | TRBV21-1 | - | - | TRBJ2-7
TGTGCCAGTAGTATAAGAAACACCATATATTTT | CASSIRNTIYF | TRBV19 | once | - | TRBJ1-3
TGTGCCAGCAGCTTAGACAGGTCTGAAAAACTGTTTTTT | CASSLDRSEKLFF | TRBV7-9 | - | - | TRBJ1-4
TGTGCCAGCAGTGGGGACAGGAGCTCCTACGAGCAGTACTTC | CASSGDRSSYEQYF | TRBV28 | - | TRBD1 | TRBJ2-7
TGTGCCAGCACTCATTGGGAGGGTAACTCTGGAAACACCATATATTTT | CASTHWEGNSGNTIYF | TRBV28 | - | - | TRBJ1-3
TGTGCCAGCAGCTTAGACTACAGGGGGGAATATGGCTACACCTTC | CASSLDYRGEYGYTF | TRBV7-2 | - | TRBD1 | TRBJ1-2
TGTGCCAGCAGCCCCGGGGCATTCACAGATACGCAGTATTTT | CASSPGAFTDTQYF | TRBV7-9 | once | - | TRBJ2-3
TGTGCCAGCAGTTTTCTTATTTTACCGGGACAGACTGGACTAGCCAAAAACATTCAGTACTTC | CASSFLILPGQTGLAKNIQYF | TRBV27 | - | TRBD1 | TRBJ2-4
TGTGCCTGGAGTGTACTAGAGAGACAGGGGGATGGGGGCTCTGGAAACACCATATATTTT | CAWSVLERQGDGGSGNTIYF | TRBV30 | - | TRBD1 | TRBJ1-3
TGTGCCAGCAGTTTACTCAGGGGGAATCAGCCCCAGCATTTT | CASSLLRGNQPQHF | TRBV27 | - | TRBD1 | TRBJ1-5